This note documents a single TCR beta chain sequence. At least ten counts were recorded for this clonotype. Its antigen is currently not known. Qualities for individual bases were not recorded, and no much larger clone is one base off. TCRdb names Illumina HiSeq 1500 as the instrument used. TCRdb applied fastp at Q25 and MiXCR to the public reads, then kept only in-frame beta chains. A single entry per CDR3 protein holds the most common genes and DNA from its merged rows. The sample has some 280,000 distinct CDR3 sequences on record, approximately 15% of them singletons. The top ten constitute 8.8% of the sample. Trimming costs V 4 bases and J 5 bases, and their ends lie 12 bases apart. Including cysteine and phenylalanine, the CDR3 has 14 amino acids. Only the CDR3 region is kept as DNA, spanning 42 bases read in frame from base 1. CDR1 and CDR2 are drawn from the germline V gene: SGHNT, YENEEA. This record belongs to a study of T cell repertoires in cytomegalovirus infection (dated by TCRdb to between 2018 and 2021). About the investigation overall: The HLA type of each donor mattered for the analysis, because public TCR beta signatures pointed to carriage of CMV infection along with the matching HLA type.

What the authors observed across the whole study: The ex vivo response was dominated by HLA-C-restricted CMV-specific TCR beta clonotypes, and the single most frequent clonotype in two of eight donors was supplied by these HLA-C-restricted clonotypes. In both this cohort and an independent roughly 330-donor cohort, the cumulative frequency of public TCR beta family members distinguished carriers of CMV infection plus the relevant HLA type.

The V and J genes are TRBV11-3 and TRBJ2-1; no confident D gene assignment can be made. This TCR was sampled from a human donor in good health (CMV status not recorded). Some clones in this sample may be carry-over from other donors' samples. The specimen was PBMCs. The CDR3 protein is CASSSPDGDNEQFF. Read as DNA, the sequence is TGTGCCAGCAGCTCCCCGGACGGTGACAATGAGCAGTTCTTC.